These 29 T cell receptor beta chains share one sample of origin, sequenced in a study of blood T cell repertoires in COVID-19. The protocol was immunoSEQ multiplex PCR, while the TCRdb copy is restricted to in-frame clones and leaves out a portion. The data contain about 170,000 clones, around 83% of them singletons. The sequencing input was PBMCs or T cells enriched from blood (not recorded which). Receptor source: a woman aged 45-59 years in a cohort exposed to, infected with or recovered from COVID-19 (not recorded which).

The chain couples TRBV28 to TRBJ2-7; D is possibly TRBD2 (7 bases). The V gene lost 6 bases and the J gene lost 1 base, with 19 bases spanning the gap. Germline-derived CDR1 and CDR2 are MDHEN and SYDVKM. This CDR3 has 16 amino acids. CDR3 loop: CASRGGGLTLSYEQYF. In nucleotides, the CDR3 is TGTGCCAGCAGGGGAGGGGGATTAACATTGTCCTACGAGCAGTACTTC.

The chain carries TRBV11-2 and TRBJ2-1, with 10 positions matching TRBD2. CDR3 length equals 15 residues. CDR1 and CDR2 from the germline V gene are SGHAT and FQNNGV. Trimming at V came to 5 bases and at J to 5 bases, leaving 6 bases not matched to a gene. CDR3 in amino acids: CASSKPLAGDNEQFF. The CDR3 DNA is TGTGCCAGCAGCAAGCCGCTAGCGGGAGACAATGAGCAGTTCTTC. Based on the CDR3 plus reference TRBV11-2 and TRBJ2-1, the full variable domain is EAGVAQSPRYKIIEKRQSVAFWCNPISGHATLYWYQQILGQGPKLLIQFQNNGVVDDSQLPKDRFSAERLKGVDSTLKIQPAKLEDSAVYLCASSKPLAGDNEQFFGPGTRLTVL.

V and J are TRBV7-8 and TRBJ2-2; 7 bases map to TRBD1. Germline CDR1 reads SGHVS; CDR2 reads FQNEAQ. This CDR3 is built from 16 residues. The junction had 8 bases not matched to a gene; V was cut back by 6 bases and J by 1 base. CDR3 DNA sequence: TGTGCCAGCAGTCCGACTCAGGGGGTGAACACCGGGGAGCTGTTTTTT. It translates to CASSPTQGVNTGELFF.

J is TRBJ1-2 and V is TRBV29-1, with D tentatively TRBD1 (6 bases). With 6 bases removed from V and 3 bases from J, the gap between germline ends came to 14 bases. This CDR3 spans 13 amino acids. Germline loops: CDR1 SQVTM, CDR2 ANQGSEA. The chain's CDR3 is CSVENRDDYGYTF. CDR3 bases: TGCAGCGTGGAAAACAGGGACGACTATGGCTACACCTTC.

This clone was seen only a few times. The chain is built from TRBV5-1 and TRBJ2-7; 10 bases align to TRBD2. The CDR3 contains 13 residues. Losses at the gene ends were 4 bases for V and 5 bases for J; bases not matched to a gene: 3. Germline V lookup: CDR1 SGHRS, CDR2 YFSETQ. CDR3 amino acids: CASSIGTSDEQYF. The CDR3 nucleotides read TGCGCCAGCAGCATCGGGACTAGCGACGAGCAGTACTTC.

The CDR3 region is CATDPAGQTTYEQYF. The CDR3 DNA reads TGTGCCACGGACCCCGCGGGACAGACTACCTACGAGCAGTACTTC. V usage is TRBV28 and J usage is TRBJ2-7, with D possibly matching TRBD1 (7 bases). The CDR3 covers 15 residues. The V and J ends lost 10 bases and 2 bases respectively, with 21 bases between them. The germline gives CDR1 MDHEN, CDR2 SYDVKM.

The rearrangement joins TRBV11-2 to TRBJ1-3; 7 nucleotides agree with TRBD1. This CDR3 has 16 amino acids. The junction had 8 bases not matched to a gene; V was cut back by 6 bases and J by 0 bases. Germline assignment: CDR1 SGHAT and CDR2 FQNNGV. In DNA form, the CDR3 reads TGTGCCAGCAGTAACAGGGGATCCCTCTCTGGAAACACCATATATTTT. The encoded protein is CASSNRGSLSGNTIYF.

CDR3 in DNA: TGTGCCAGCAGTACAGACAACACTAATGAAAAACTGTTTTTT. Encoded protein: CASSTDNTNEKLFF. The V and J genes are TRBV6-6 and TRBJ1-4; D is unclear. V gave up 5 bases and J gave up 2 bases, with 9 bases separating them. Germline assignment: CDR1 MNHNY and CDR2 SVGAGI (reference sequence). This CDR3 comprises 14 residues.

This chain connects TRBV19 to TRBJ2-5, with TRBD1 matching over 11 bases. The CDR3 loop spans 13 amino acids. Germline trimming cut 10 bases from V and 5 bases from J; bases unmatched to any gene: 6. Looked up from germline, CDR1 is LNHDA and CDR2 is SQIVND (reference sequence). The CDR3 region has the DNA TGTGCCACCTTGGACAGGGGGCTTGAGACCCAGTACTTC. It codes for CATLDRGLETQYF. The full variable domain, in which reference TRBV19 and TRBJ2-5 provide the parts outside the CDR3, is DGGITQSPKYLFRKEGQNVTLSCEQNLNHDAMYWYRQDPGQGLRLIYYSQIVNDFQKGDIAEGYSVSREKKESFPLTVTSAQKNPTAFYLCATLDRGLETQYFGPGTRLLVL.

The sample holds many counts of this clone. V usage is TRBV6-5 and J usage is TRBJ1-4; tentative D call: TRBD1 (6 bases). Germline V CDR1 and CDR2: MNHEY, SVGAGI. V lost 7 bases and J 7 bases, leaving 13 bases between the germline ends. This CDR3 region has 13 residues. CDR3 sequence: CASTPGQTEKLFF. The CDR3, as DNA: TGTGCCAGCACCCCCGGACAGACTGAAAAACTGTTTTTT.

The rearrangement links TRBV28 to TRBJ2-7; D may be TRBD2 (5 bases). V gave up 1 base and J gave up 2 bases, with 12 bases separating them. This CDR3 region has 15 residues. Germline loops: CDR1 MDHEN, CDR2 SYDVKM. CDR3 in DNA: TGTGCCAGCAGTTTATCGGGCGGGTCGACCTACGAGCAGTACTTC. Amino acids: CASSLSGGSTYEQYF.

The chain is built from TRBV19 and TRBJ2-7; TRBD1 matches at 7 bases. V gave up 4 bases and J gave up 7 bases; unmatched junction bases: 7. Germline V gene lookup returns CDR1 LNHDA and CDR2 SQIVND (reference sequence). This CDR3 spans 13 amino acids. The CDR3 protein is CASSTGQLSEQYF. The CDR3 DNA reads TGTGCCAGTAGTACGGGACAGCTTAGTGAGCAGTACTTC.

V usage is TRBV5-4 and J usage is TRBJ1-4; no firm D call. Between the trimmed V and J ends, which lost 0 bases and 7 bases, there was a span of 4 bases. The CDR3 covers 12 residues. Germline assignment: CDR1 SGHNT and CDR2 YYREEE (reference sequence). Written as DNA, the CDR3 is TGTGCCAGCAGCTTGGACAGTGAAAAACTGTTTTTT. Amino acid sequence: CASSLDSEKLFF.

V gene TRBV27 combines with J gene TRBJ2-7; D possibly corresponds to TRBD1 (5 bases). Germline V gene data show CDR1 as MNHEY and CDR2 as SMNVEV (reference sequence). Trimming cost V 3 bases and J 1 base, with 7 bases left between them. The CDR3 loop spans 13 amino acids. The CDR3 spells CASSFQGSYEQYF. As DNA, the CDR3 is TGTGCCAGCAGTTTCCAGGGATCCTACGAGCAGTACTTC.

V is TRBV7-9 and J is TRBJ1-1; 7 nucleotides agree with TRBD1. After removal of 5 bases from V and 4 bases from J, the junction contained 7 bases not matched to a gene. Looked up from germline, CDR1 is SEHNR and CDR2 is FQNEAQ (reference sequence). The CDR3 is 14 residues long. CDR3 sequence reads: CASSRTGYGTEAFF. In nucleotides, the CDR3 is TGTGCCAGCAGCCGGACAGGATACGGCACTGAAGCTTTCTTT.

The chain joins TRBV30 to TRBJ1-4; possibly TRBD1 for D (6 bases). Germline V CDR1 and CDR2: GTSNPN, SVGIG (reference sequence). The CDR3 consists of 15 residues. Trimming left V 0 bases short and J 4 bases short, with 12 bases between. CDR3 loop: CAWSVGTRLNEKLFF. The CDR3 bases are TGTGCCTGGAGTGTTGGGACAAGACTTAATGAAAAACTGTTTTTT.

The chain combines TRBV2 with TRBJ2-3; D may be TRBD1 (6 bases). The V gene lost 7 bases and the J gene lost 1 base, with 15 bases spanning the gap. CDR3 length: 15 residues. Germline V gives CDR1 SNHLY, CDR2 FYNNEI. The CDR3 nucleotides are TGTGCCAGCACGACGCGGAGGACAGGCACAGATACGCAGTATTTT. Translation gives CASTTRRTGTDTQYF.

The rearrangement joins TRBV7-9 to TRBJ2-1, with D perhaps TRBD2 (5 bases). Germline-derived CDR1 and CDR2 are SEHNR and FQNEAQ (reference sequence). Between the trimmed V and J ends, which lost 5 bases and 8 bases, there was a span of 22 bases. The CDR3 covers 16 residues. For the CDR3, the DNA is TGTGCCAGCAGCCCCGAGTTAGCGCTCAACGTGTATGAGCAGTTCTTC. Protein product: CASSPELALNVYEQFF.

This chain uses TRBV27 with TRBJ2-3; D ambiguous. The CDR3 extends over 15 amino acids. Per germline, CDR1 MNHEY and CDR2 SMNVEV (reference sequence). The V and J ends lost 5 bases and 3 bases respectively, with 15 bases between them. In nucleotides, the CDR3 is TGTGCCAGCAGTCCTTCTTTACTTCGGACAGATACGCAGTATTTT. It translates to CASSPSLLRTDTQYF.

The rearrangement joins TRBV19 to TRBJ2-3, with unresolved D. The CDR3 totals 21 residues. Germline assignment: CDR1 LNHDA and CDR2 SQIVND (reference sequence). Trimming pared 7 bases from V and 0 bases from J, leaving 32 bases between. The CDR3 coding sequence is TGTGCCAGTATGAGCGCGGAACCCCGGCCGCCCCGGGTTCCTAGCACAGATACGCAGTATTTT. It encodes CASMSAEPRPPRVPSTDTQYF.

The genes are TRBV4-2 and TRBJ2-2; maybe TRBD2 (5 bases). CDR3 length: 15 amino acids. Germline V gene sequence: CDR1 LGHNA, CDR2 YNFKEQ. The V gene lost 0 bases and the J gene lost 3 bases, with 8 bases spanning the gap. CDR3 region: CASSQDTGYTGELFF. For the CDR3, the DNA is TGTGCCAGCAGCCAAGATACGGGGTACACCGGGGAGCTGTTTTTT.

This chain joins TRBV9 and TRBJ1-1; no clear D. The V and J ends lost 0 bases and 0 bases respectively, with 6 bases between them. The germline V gene encodes CDR1 SGDLS and CDR2 YYNGEE. The CDR3 totals 14 residues. CDR3 coding DNA: TGTGCCAGCAGCGTAGCGGGTATGAACACTGAAGCTTTCTTT. This encodes CASSVAGMNTEAFF.

The V call is TRBV5-1, the J call TRBJ2-1, with 9 nucleotides matching TRBD1. With 0 bases clipped from V and 6 bases from J, the junction kept 10 bases outside the gene matches. The CDR3 contains 17 residues. CDR1 is SGHRS and CDR2 is YFSETQ in the germline V gene. CDR3 amino acids: CASSLDWGQGMGNEQFF. As DNA, the CDR3 is TGCGCCAGCAGCTTGGATTGGGGACAGGGAATGGGCAATGAGCAGTTCTTC.

The V gene is TRBV9, the J gene TRBJ2-1; D is perhaps TRBD2 (5 bases). CDR3 length equals 15 residues. Germline V gives CDR1 SGDLS, CDR2 YYNGEE. V lost 0 bases to trimming and J lost 0 bases, with 7 bases between them. This CDR3 is CASSVGGDSYNEQFF. The CDR3 DNA follows: TGTGCCAGCAGCGTAGGGGGAGACTCCTACAATGAGCAGTTCTTC.

This clone was seen more than once but under ten times. The chain uses TRBV30 and TRBJ1-3, with D perhaps matching TRBD1 (5 bases). Germline CDR1 is GTSNPN and CDR2 is SVGIG (reference sequence). Trimming removed 0 bases at V and 0 bases at J, with 15 bases between. This CDR3 is 17 amino acids long. The CDR3 loop reads CAWSVHTGLTSGNTIYF. The CDR3 DNA follows: TGTGCCTGGAGTGTACATACGGGACTGACCTCTGGAAACACCATATATTTT.

The rearrangement joins TRBV29-1 to TRBJ2-7; tentative D call: TRBD2 (6 bases). V shed 1 base and J shed 0 bases, with 10 bases lying between them. The CDR3 has 14 amino acids. Germline CDR1 SQVTM, CDR2 ANQGSEA. The CDR3 here is CSVEGRGSSYEQYF. The CDR3 DNA sequence: TGCAGCGTTGAAGGTCGGGGGTCCTCCTACGAGCAGTACTTC.

The CDR3 sequence: CASSIDLAAILYGYTF. The CDR3 nucleotides read TGTGCCAGTAGTATAGATTTGGCAGCGATCCTCTATGGCTACACCTTC. The rearrangement joins TRBV19 to TRBJ1-2; D is uncertain. The germline V gene has CDR1 LNHDA and CDR2 SQIVND (reference sequence). Trimming removed 0 bases from V and 4 bases from J, with 15 bases in between. The CDR3 covers 16 residues.

V is TRBV27 and J is TRBJ2-7; possibly TRBD1 for D (5 bases). Germline CDR1 MNHEY, CDR2 SMNVEV (reference sequence). This CDR3 has 14 amino acids. V lost 1 base to trimming and J lost 2 bases, with 9 bases between them. The CDR3 nucleotides read TGTGCCAGCAGTTTATTCGACAGCACCTACGAGCAGTACTTC. This encodes CASSLFDSTYEQYF.

The chain has TRBV4-1 and TRBJ2-5; tentative D call: TRBD2 (5 bases). The germline V gene has CDR1 MGHRA and CDR2 YSYEKL. The CDR3 spans 13 residues. Trimming took 4 bases from V and 2 from J, leaving 8 bases between them. This CDR3 reads CASSRAEQETQYF. The CDR3 DNA reads TGCGCCAGCAGCCGAGCGGAACAAGAGACCCAGTACTTC.